The next 21 T cell receptor beta chains were all read from a single sample in a study of a mutant IDH1 vaccine in newly diagnosed glioma. Profiled with immunoSEQ multiplex PCR; TCRdb holds only in-frame clones, not every one. The table includes some 38,000 clones, 92% detected once. Time point: baseline, week 1 (first vaccination visit). Treatment denoted: pre-vaccination baseline after standard-of-care therapy. Material: PBMCs, obtained from a glioma patient treated with radiotherapy, temozolomide or both. These receptors were taken from a man between 18 and 29 years old with glioma.

This rearrangement joins TRBV28 to TRBJ2-5; either TRBD1 or TRBD2 may supply D (5 bases each). Germline CDR1 reads MDHEN; CDR2 reads SYDVKM. This CDR3 is built from 17 residues. V dropped 2 bases and J dropped 7 bases, with 23 bases sitting between them. Written as DNA, the CDR3 is TGTGCCAGCAGTTTACGGCCCCGTGGGACCGAAGTTGGGACCCAGTACTTC. Encoded protein: CASSLRPRGTEVGTQYF.

CDR3 in amino acids: CASSLNRDNEQFF. The CDR3 DNA reads as TGTGCCAGCAGCTTAAACAGGGACAATGAGCAGTTCTTC. This chain connects TRBV7-2 to TRBJ2-1, with a possible D match to TRBD1 (6 bases). The CDR3 length is 13 residues. Germline V gives CDR1 SGHTA, CDR2 FQGNSA. Trimming cost V 2 bases and J 5 bases, with 7 bases left between them. Using reference TRBV7-2 and TRBJ2-1 for the parts outside the CDR3, the full variable domain is GAGVSQSPSNKVTEKGKDVELRCDPISGHTALYWYRQSLGQGLEFLIYFQGNSAPDKSGLPSDRFSAERTGGSVSTLTIQRTQQEDSAVYLCASSLNRDNEQFFGPGTRLTVL.

This clone has just one count. The CDR3 nucleotides are TGTGCCAGCAGCGTAGAACTAGCGGGAGGGACTAGCACAGATACGCAGTATTTT. It encodes CASSVELAGGTSTDTQYF. The V gene is TRBV9, the J gene TRBJ2-3; 13 bases align to TRBD2. V lost 0 bases to trimming and J lost 0 bases; unmatched junction nucleotides: 4. The CDR3 loop spans 18 amino acids. The germline CDR1 and CDR2 sequences are SGDLS and YYNGEE.

The V call is TRBV2, the J call TRBJ1-1; possibly TRBD1 for D (6 bases). V was shortened by 5 bases and J by 0 bases, with 13 bases between the two germline ends. CDR3 size: 15 residues. The germline CDR1 and CDR2 sequences are SNHLY and FYNNEI. CDR3 sequence: CASSPRGGMNTEAFF. CDR3 in DNA: TGTGCCAGCAGTCCTCGGGGGGGCATGAACACTGAAGCTTTCTTT. The complete variable domain, with remaining parts taken from reference TRBV2 and TRBJ1-1, reads EPEVTQTPSHQVTQMGQEVILRCVPISNHLYFYWYRQILGQKVEFLVSFYNNEISEKSEIFDDQFSVERPDGSNFTLKIRSTKLEDSAMYFCASSPRGGMNTEAFFGQGTRLTVV.

This clone was picked up a small number of times. The V call is TRBV5-1, the J call TRBJ1-5; no firm D call. Germline loops: CDR1 SGHRS, CDR2 YFSETQ. Trimming removed 0 bases at V and 6 bases at J, with 7 bases between. The CDR3 covers 13 residues. The CDR3 loop reads CASSLEGSQPQHF. The CDR3 DNA sequence: TGCGCCAGCAGCTTGGAAGGTAGTCAGCCCCAGCATTTT.

This clone has a single count. The genes are TRBV18 and TRBJ1-5; 7 bases are a match to TRBD1. Germline loops: CDR1 KGHSH, CDR2 LQKENI. The trim removed 3 bases at V and 2 bases at J, leaving 1 base unmatched. The CDR3 has 14 residues. CDR3 sequence (DNA): TGTGCCAGCTCACCCGGACAGGGCAATCAGCCCCAGCATTTT. It specifies CASSPGQGNQPQHF.

J is TRBJ2-5 and V is TRBV5-4; unclear D gene. Germline-derived CDR1 and CDR2 are SGHNT and YYREEE (reference sequence). This CDR3 spans 14 amino acids. The germline V and J ends were trimmed by 0 bases and 2 bases, with 8 bases remaining between them. CDR3 coding DNA: TGTGCCAGCAGCTTGGAATGGAAACAAGAGACCCAGTACTTC. Amino acids: CASSLEWKQETQYF.

This chain uses TRBV5-1 with TRBJ1-2; 11 nucleotides align to TRBD1. Unmatched junction bases numbered 5, after V lost 0 bases and J lost 4 bases. The CDR3 spans 16 residues. The V gene's germline CDR1 is SGHRS and CDR2 YFSETQ. CDR3: CASSLGTGGEGYGYTF. The CDR3 DNA follows: TGCGCCAGCAGCTTGGGGACAGGGGGCGAGGGCTATGGCTACACCTTC.

J is TRBJ2-5 and V is TRBV7-2, with TRBD2 matching 8 bases. Trimming removed 2 bases from V and 5 bases from J; junction bases left unmatched: 1. The CDR3 loop spans 13 amino acids. The germline V gene encodes CDR1 SGHTA and CDR2 FQGNSA. The CDR3 spells CASSLSSGETQYF. CDR3 bases: TGTGCCAGCAGCTTATCTAGCGGGGAGACCCAGTACTTC. Complete variable domain (other parts from reference TRBV7-2 and TRBJ2-5): GAGVSQSPSNKVTEKGKDVELRCDPISGHTALYWYRQSLGQGLEFLIYFQGNSAPDKSGLPSDRFSAERTGGSVSTLTIQRTQQEDSAVYLCASSLSSGETQYFGPGTRLLVL.

The gene calls are TRBV20-1 and TRBJ2-5; tentatively, D is TRBD1 (5 bases). The CDR3 sequence is 11 residues long. CDR1 is DFQATT, CDR2 SNEGSKA, per germline (reference sequence). V was cut by 5 bases and J by 6 bases, with 10 bases left in between. CDR3 in amino acids: CSAPKGQTQYF. The CDR3 DNA follows: TGCAGTGCTCCCAAGGGGCAGACCCAGTACTTC.

V is TRBV4-1 and J is TRBJ1-2; TRBD1 matches at 10 bases. CDR1 is MGHRA and CDR2 is YSYEKL in the germline V gene. V lost 2 bases, J lost 13 bases, and 7 bases stayed unmatched. The CDR3 covers 13 residues. The CDR3 DNA reads TGCGCCAGCAGCCAAACGGGACAGGGGCATTTCACCTTC. Amino acids: CASSQTGQGHFTF.

The chain has TRBV19 and TRBJ1-2; possible D gene TRBD1, 5 bases. Germline V lookup: CDR1 LNHDA, CDR2 SQIVND (reference sequence). The V gene lost 5 bases and the J gene lost 1 base, with 11 bases spanning the gap. This CDR3 is built from 14 residues. For the CDR3, the DNA is TGTGCCAGTAGTGTCGGGGCATATAACTATGGCTACACCTTC. Residues: CASSVGAYNYGYTF.

The chain combines TRBV7-9 with TRBJ2-7, with 9 bases matching TRBD1. CDR3 length: 15 amino acids. Germline V CDR1 and CDR2: SEHNR, FQNEAQ (reference sequence). Trimming removed 5 bases from V and 0 bases from J; junction bases left unmatched: 5. The DNA of the CDR3 is TGTGCCAGCAGCCCTCGGGACAGGGTCTCCTACGAGCAGTACTTC. This encodes CASSPRDRVSYEQYF.

This clone has only one observation. CDR3 region: CASSLAGGYQGYEQYF. Here the CDR3 DNA reads TGCGCCAGCAGCTTGGCCGGTGGATATCAGGGGTACGAGCAGTACTTC. The chain uses TRBV5-1 and TRBJ2-7, with D tentatively TRBD1 (6 bases). Trimming removed 0 bases at V and 4 bases at J, with 17 bases between. The germline gives CDR1 SGHRS, CDR2 YFSETQ. This CDR3 comprises 16 residues.

With respect to this clone: One junction end disagrees with the germline gene, perhaps due to a read error. The chain links TRBV5-4 to TRBJ2-1; 10 bases align to TRBD2. There are 16 residues in the CDR3. The germline gives CDR1 SGHNT, CDR2 YYREEE (reference sequence). CDR3 amino acids: CASSSSGSRSYDEQFF. The CDR3 nucleotides read TGTGCCAGCAGCTCTAGCGGGAGCCGCTCCTACGATGAGCAGTTCTTC.

The chain is built from TRBV30 and TRBJ2-1; perhaps TRBD2 as D (6 bases). Per the germline V gene, CDR1 is GTSNPN and CDR2 is SVGIG (reference sequence). The CDR3 extends over 14 amino acids. V was clipped by 0 bases and J by 3 bases, with 9 bases between them. The DNA for the CDR3 is TGTGCCTGGAGTGTTAGCGGCTACTACAATGAGCAGTTCTTC. This sequence encodes CAWSVSGYYNEQFF.

The J gene is TRBJ2-6, the V gene TRBV5-4, with 8 bases aligning to TRBD2. With V trimmed by 1 base and J by 0 bases, 6 bases remained unmatched. Germline-derived CDR1 and CDR2 are SGHNT and YYREEE (reference sequence). The CDR3 length is 18 residues. CDR3 region: CASSLPLAESSGANVLTF. In nucleotides, the CDR3 is TGTGCCAGCAGCTTGCCACTAGCGGAAAGCTCTGGGGCCAACGTCCTGACTTTC.

This chain joins TRBV7-2 and TRBJ2-7; perhaps TRBD2 as D (6 bases). CDR1 and CDR2 (germline): SGHTA, FQGNSA. Trimming cost V 3 bases and J 5 bases, with 20 bases left between them. The CDR3 sequence is 16 residues long. CDR3 protein: CASSFRFSTGGDEQYF. In DNA form, the CDR3 reads TGTGCCAGCAGCTTTCGATTTAGTACCGGAGGGGACGAGCAGTACTTC.

This sequence joins TRBV29-1 and TRBJ2-3, with TRBD2 matching 11 bases. J lost 2 bases, V lost 7 bases, and 8 bases had no gene match. Germline V gene data show CDR1 as SQVTM and CDR2 as ANQGSEA. The CDR3 loop spans 15 amino acids. The chain's CDR3 is CSARGTSGYTDTQYF. The CDR3 DNA follows: TGCAGCGCCCGAGGGACTAGCGGATACACAGATACGCAGTATTTT.

The chain employs TRBV2 and TRBJ2-3; TRBD2 matches at 14 bases. CDR1 is SNHLY, CDR2 FYNNEI, per germline. The trim removed 4 bases at V and 5 bases at J, leaving 5 bases unmatched. This CDR3 has 16 residues. Here the CDR3 DNA reads TGTGCCAGCAGTGCCGGGACTAGCGGGAGAATAGATACGCAGTATTTT. Translation gives CASSAGTSGRIDTQYF.

The rearrangement joins TRBV25-1 to TRBJ2-2; 8 bases align to TRBD2. The CDR3 has 16 residues. Germline V lookup: CDR1 MGHDK, CDR2 SYGVNS. V lost 2 bases, J lost 1 base, and 3 bases stayed unmatched. The CDR3 sequence: CASSEGSGRNTGELFF. The CDR3 DNA reads as TGTGCCAGCAGTGAAGGCAGCGGGAGGAACACCGGGGAGCTGTTTTTT.